The 15 T cell receptor beta chains below were found in one sample sequenced in a study of T cells in tumors after PD-1 blockade. Some clones are missing from TCRdb's copy, which holds only in-frame ones; the method was immunoSEQ multiplex PCR. Of 45,000 to 60,000 clones in the sample, approximately 81% are singletons; the top ten hold 4% to 4.5%. This specimen was PBMCs, taken before anti-PD-1 treatment. The origin of the receptors is a human donor with basal cell carcinoma.

The gene calls are TRBV28 and TRBJ1-5; 9 bases fit TRBD1. The V segment lost 10 bases and the J segment 1 base; nucleotides outside the gene matches: 8. The CDR3 contains 15 residues. Germline CDR1 is MDHEN and CDR2 is SYDVKM. Here the CDR3 reads CATNRGLVSNQPQHF. CDR3 nucleotide sequence: TGTGCCACCAACAGGGGGCTGGTGAGCAATCAGCCCCAGCATTTT.

The chain carries TRBV19 and TRBJ2-7, with D unclear. Germline-derived CDR1 and CDR2 are LNHDA and SQIVND (reference sequence). V was trimmed by 6 bases and J by 2 bases, leaving 17 bases between them. The CDR3 totals 15 residues. This CDR3 reads CASRLSSGFPYEQYF. DNA of the CDR3: TGTGCCAGTAGACTCAGCTCCGGGTTTCCCTACGAGCAGTACTTC.

The V call is TRBV7-2, the J call TRBJ2-6; D call uncertain. This CDR3 is 16 amino acids long. With 1 base removed from V and 4 bases from J, the gap between germline ends came to 11 bases. Germline-derived CDR1 and CDR2 are SGHTA and FQGNSA. The CDR3 coding sequence is TGTGCCAGCAGCTTAGGAGGTTCGTCCGGGGCCAACGTCCTGACTTTC. Amino acid sequence: CASSLGGSSGANVLTF.

The chain combines TRBV7-8 with TRBJ2-1; 14 bases map to TRBD2. V dropped 1 base and J dropped 8; count of bases not matched to a gene: 7. CDR3 length: 17 residues. In germline, CDR1 is SGHVS, CDR2 FQNEAQ. The CDR3 protein is CASSLGGLAGGRDEQFF. The CDR3, as DNA: TGTGCCAGCAGCTTAGGAGGACTAGCGGGGGGAAGGGATGAGCAGTTCTTC.

The chain carries TRBV5-1 and TRBJ2-3; 8 nucleotides agree with TRBD2. Per the germline V gene, CDR1 is SGHRS and CDR2 is YFSETQ. J was trimmed by 7 bases and V by 4 bases; bases with no gene match: 17. The CDR3 covers 17 residues. The CDR3 loop is CASSPFFGGGSVYTQYF. CDR3 nucleotide sequence: TGCGCCAGCAGCCCCTTCTTTGGCGGGGGGTCCGTTTATACGCAGTATTTT.

The rearrangement uses TRBV19 and TRBJ2-7, with D maybe TRBD1 (6 bases). The CDR3 runs to 15 residues. Germline CDR1 and CDR2: LNHDA and SQIVND (reference sequence). The V gene lost 5 bases and the J gene lost 6 bases, with 20 bases spanning the gap. CDR3 region: CASSVGTSSLAEQYF. CDR3 DNA: TGTGCCAGTAGTGTAGGGACATCATCTTTGGCCGAGCAGTACTTC.

A few counts support this clone. The gene calls are TRBV18 and TRBJ1-6; D is unresolved. Between the trimmed V and J ends, which lost 4 bases and 5 bases, there was a span of 6 bases. There are 13 residues in the CDR3. The V gene's germline CDR1 is KGHSH and CDR2 LQKENI. CDR3 coding DNA: TGTGCCAGCTCACTGGCAGATAATTCACCCCTCCACTTT. Its translation is CASSLADNSPLHF.

The rearrangement joins TRBV5-6 to TRBJ1-3; weak D call: TRBD1 (6 bases). Germline CDR1 and CDR2: SGHDT and YYEEEE. Trimming took 0 bases from V and 4 from J, leaving 11 bases between them. The CDR3 extends over 15 amino acids. This CDR3 is CASSLVQGRGNTIYF. The CDR3 nucleotides are TGTGCCAGCAGCTTGGTCCAGGGGCGAGGAAACACCATATATTTT. The whole variable domain, remainder taken from reference TRBV5-6 and TRBJ1-3, is DAGVTQSPTHLIKTRGQQVTLRCSPKSGHDTVSWYQQALGQGPQFIFQYYEEEERQRGNFPDRFSGHQFPNYSSELNVNALLLGDSALYLCASSLVQGRGNTIYFGEGSWLTVV.

V is TRBV28 and J is TRBJ2-2; D not resolved. Trimming removed 6 bases from V and 1 base from J, with 15 bases in between. There are 16 residues in the CDR3. Germline values: CDR1 MDHEN, CDR2 SYDVKM. CDR3 bases: TGTGCCAGCAGCTCCGGCACAGACCTGAACACCGGGGAGCTGTTTTTT. It specifies CASSSGTDLNTGELFF.

The DNA for the CDR3 is TGTGCCAGCAGCCAAGGATGGAACACTAACATGAACACTGAAGCTTTCTTT. This translates into CASSQGWNTNMNTEAFF. The chain links TRBV4-2 to TRBJ1-1; no reliable D call. Germline CDR1 LGHNA, CDR2 YNFKEQ. V dropped 1 base and J dropped 0 bases, with 15 bases sitting between them. The CDR3 contains 17 residues.

The gene calls are TRBV27 and TRBJ2-1, with unresolved D. V lost 8 bases and J 1 base, leaving 18 bases between the germline ends. The CDR3 has 16 amino acids. The germline V gene has CDR1 MNHEY and CDR2 SMNVEV (reference sequence). The CDR3 here is CASGYAERSSYNEQFF. CDR3 DNA: TGTGCCAGCGGTTACGCGGAACGAAGTTCCTACAATGAGCAGTTCTTC.

This clone was counted only a few times. V and J are TRBV5-1 and TRBJ2-1; D possibly corresponds to TRBD2 (6 bases). CDR1 and CDR2 from the germline V gene are SGHRS and YFSETQ. V was trimmed by 2 bases and J by 7 bases, leaving 7 bases between them. This CDR3 spans 12 amino acids. CDR3 DNA: TGCGCCAGCAGCTTAGGGACTAATGAGCAGTTCTTC. As protein: CASSLGTNEQFF.

The gene calls are TRBV7-9 and TRBJ2-7; no definite D call. The CDR3 spans 16 residues. Germline V CDR1 and CDR2: SEHNR, FQNEAQ (reference sequence). V was pared by 5 bases and J by 0 bases, with 17 bases between. CDR3 amino acids: CASSPGWLTSSYEQYF. Here the CDR3 DNA reads TGTGCCAGCAGCCCCGGGTGGTTGACGAGCTCCTACGAGCAGTACTTC.

This rearrangement joins TRBV14 to TRBJ2-3; unclear D gene. The CDR3 loop spans 14 amino acids. Between the trimmed V and J ends, which lost 2 bases and 6 bases, there was a span of 12 bases. Looked up from germline, CDR1 is SGHDN and CDR2 is FVKESK. The CDR3 protein is CASSQNSPLDTQYF. As DNA, the CDR3 is TGTGCCAGCAGCCAAAACTCACCCCTCGATACGCAGTATTTT. Full variable domain (outside the CDR3, taken from reference TRBV14 and TRBJ2-3): EAGVTQFPSHSVIEKGQTVTLRCDPISGHDNLYWYRRVMGKEIKFLLHFVKESKQDESGMPNNRFLAERTGGTYSTLKVQPAELEDSGVYFCASSQNSPLDTQYFGPGTRLTVL.

This CDR3 reads CASSLAGAGVGYGYTF. DNA of the CDR3: TGTGCCAGCAGCTTAGCGGGGGCAGGTGTAGGCTATGGCTACACCTTC. V usage is TRBV7-9 and J usage is TRBJ1-2; weak D call: TRBD1 (6 bases). Between the trimmed V and J ends, which lost 0 bases and 4 bases, there was a span of 15 bases. The germline gives CDR1 SEHNR, CDR2 FQNEAQ (reference sequence). This CDR3 contains 16 residues.